Sequencing of this T cell receptor beta chain was carried out in a study of T cell changes during pregnancy in multiple sclerosis. Using immunoSEQ multiplex PCR, the repertoire was profiled, and TCRdb retains in-frame clones only, with some absent. The sample includes approximately 88,000 clones, 90% to 95% of them seen just once. The junction had 15 bases not matched to a gene; V was cut back by 5 bases and J by 1 base. Germline values: CDR1 MDHEN, CDR2 SYDVKM. The CDR3 contains 18 residues. This sequence joins TRBV28 and TRBJ1-1; 8 bases align to TRBD1. The material was peripheral blood, obtained in the third trimester of pregnancy. The receptor comes from a female donor with multiple sclerosis, enrolled in a pregnancy study. The CDR3 loop is CASSDWRGRGRENTEAFF. CDR3 DNA: TGTGCCAGCAGTGACTGGCGGGGCAGGGGGCGAGAGAACACTGAAGCTTTCTTT.